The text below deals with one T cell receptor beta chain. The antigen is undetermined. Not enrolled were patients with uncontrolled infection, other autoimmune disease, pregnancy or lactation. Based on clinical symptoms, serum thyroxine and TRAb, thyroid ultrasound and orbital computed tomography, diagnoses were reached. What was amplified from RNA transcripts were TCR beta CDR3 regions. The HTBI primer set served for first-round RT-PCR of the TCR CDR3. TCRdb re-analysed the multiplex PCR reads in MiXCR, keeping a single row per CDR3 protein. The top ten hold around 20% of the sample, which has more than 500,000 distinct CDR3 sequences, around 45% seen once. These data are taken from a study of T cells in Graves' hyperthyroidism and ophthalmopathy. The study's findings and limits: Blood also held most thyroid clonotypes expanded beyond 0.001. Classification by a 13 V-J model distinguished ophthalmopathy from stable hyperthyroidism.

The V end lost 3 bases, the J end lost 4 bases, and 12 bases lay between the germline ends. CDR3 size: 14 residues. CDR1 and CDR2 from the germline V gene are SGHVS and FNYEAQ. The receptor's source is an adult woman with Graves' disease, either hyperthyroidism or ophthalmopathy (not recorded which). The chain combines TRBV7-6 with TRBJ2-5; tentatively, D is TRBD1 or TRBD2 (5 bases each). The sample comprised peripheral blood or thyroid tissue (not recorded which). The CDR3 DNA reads TGTGCCAGCAGCTTCCTATCCGGGGCAGAGACCCAGTACTTC. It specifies CASSFLSGAETQYF.